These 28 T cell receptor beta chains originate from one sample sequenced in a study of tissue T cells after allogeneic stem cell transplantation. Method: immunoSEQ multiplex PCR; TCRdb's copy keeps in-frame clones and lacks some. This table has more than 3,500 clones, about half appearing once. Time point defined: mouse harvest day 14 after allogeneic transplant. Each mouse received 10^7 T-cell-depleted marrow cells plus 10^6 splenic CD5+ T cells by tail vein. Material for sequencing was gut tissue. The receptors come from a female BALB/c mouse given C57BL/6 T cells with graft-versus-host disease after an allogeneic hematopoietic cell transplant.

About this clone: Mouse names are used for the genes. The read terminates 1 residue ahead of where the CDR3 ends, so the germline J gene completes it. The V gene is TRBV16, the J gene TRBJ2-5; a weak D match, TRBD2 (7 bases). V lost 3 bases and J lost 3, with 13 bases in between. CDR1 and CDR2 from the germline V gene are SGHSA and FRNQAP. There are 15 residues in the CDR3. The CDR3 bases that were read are TGTGCAAGCAGCTTGAGGGGGGCGGGACAAGACACCCAGTAC. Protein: CASSLRGAGQDTQY. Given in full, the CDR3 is CASSLRGAGQDTQYF.

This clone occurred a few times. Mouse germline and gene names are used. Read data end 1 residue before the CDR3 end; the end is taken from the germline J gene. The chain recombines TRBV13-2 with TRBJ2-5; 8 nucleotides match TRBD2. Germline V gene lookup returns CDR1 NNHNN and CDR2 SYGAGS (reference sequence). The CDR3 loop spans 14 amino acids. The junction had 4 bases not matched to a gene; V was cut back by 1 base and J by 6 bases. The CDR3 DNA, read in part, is TGTGCCAGCGGTGATCGGGGGGGCGGGGACACCCAGTAC. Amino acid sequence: CASGDRGGGDTQY. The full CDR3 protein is CASGDRGGGDTQYF.

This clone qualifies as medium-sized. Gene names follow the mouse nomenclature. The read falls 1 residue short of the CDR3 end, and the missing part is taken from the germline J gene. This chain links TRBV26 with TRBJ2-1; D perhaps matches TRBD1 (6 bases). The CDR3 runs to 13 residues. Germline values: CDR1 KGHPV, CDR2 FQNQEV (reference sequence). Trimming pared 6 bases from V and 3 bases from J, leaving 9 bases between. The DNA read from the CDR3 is TGTGCCAGCAGGGGGGACATCTATGCTGAGCAGTTC. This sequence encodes CASRGDIYAEQF. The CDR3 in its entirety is CASRGDIYAEQFF.

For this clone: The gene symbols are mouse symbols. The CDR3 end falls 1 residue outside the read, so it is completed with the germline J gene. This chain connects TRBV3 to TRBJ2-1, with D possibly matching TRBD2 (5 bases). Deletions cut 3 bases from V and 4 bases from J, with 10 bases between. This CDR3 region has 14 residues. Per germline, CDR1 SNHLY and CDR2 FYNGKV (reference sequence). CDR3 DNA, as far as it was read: TGTGCCAGCAGCTTGCTGGGTTCTTATGCTGAGCAGTTC. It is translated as CASSLLGSYAEQF. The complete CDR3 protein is CASSLLGSYAEQFF.

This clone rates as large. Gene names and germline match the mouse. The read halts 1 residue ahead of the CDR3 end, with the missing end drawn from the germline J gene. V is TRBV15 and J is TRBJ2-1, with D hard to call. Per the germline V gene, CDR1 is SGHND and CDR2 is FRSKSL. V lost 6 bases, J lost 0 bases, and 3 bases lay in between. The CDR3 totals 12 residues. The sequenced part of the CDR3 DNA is TGTGCCAGCAGGTCTAACTATGCTGAGCAGTTC. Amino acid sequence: CASRSNYAEQF. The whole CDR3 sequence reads CASRSNYAEQFF. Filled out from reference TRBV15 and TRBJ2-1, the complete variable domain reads DAGVTQTPRHEVAEKGQTIILKCEPVSGHNDLFWYRQTKIQGLELLSYFRSKSLMEDGGAFKDRFKAEMLNSSFSTLKIQPTEPKDSAVYLCASRSNYAEQFFGPGTRLTVL.

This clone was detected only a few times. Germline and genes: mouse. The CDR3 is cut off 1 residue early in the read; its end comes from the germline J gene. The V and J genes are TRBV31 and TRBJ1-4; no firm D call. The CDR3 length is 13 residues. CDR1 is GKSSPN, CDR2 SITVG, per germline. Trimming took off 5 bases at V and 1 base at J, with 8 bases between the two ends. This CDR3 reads CAWGKNSNERLFF. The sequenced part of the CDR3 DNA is TGTGCCTGGGGCAAAAATTCCAACGAAAGATTATTT.

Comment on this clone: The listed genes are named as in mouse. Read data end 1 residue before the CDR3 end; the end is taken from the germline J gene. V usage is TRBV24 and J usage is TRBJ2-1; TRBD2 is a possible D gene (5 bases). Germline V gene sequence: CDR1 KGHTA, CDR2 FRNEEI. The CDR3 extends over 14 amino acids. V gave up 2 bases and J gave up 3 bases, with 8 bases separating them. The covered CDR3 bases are TGTGCCAGCAGTCTGCTGGGCGTCTATGCTGAGCAGTTC. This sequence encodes CASSLLGVYAEQF. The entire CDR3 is CASSLLGVYAEQFF.

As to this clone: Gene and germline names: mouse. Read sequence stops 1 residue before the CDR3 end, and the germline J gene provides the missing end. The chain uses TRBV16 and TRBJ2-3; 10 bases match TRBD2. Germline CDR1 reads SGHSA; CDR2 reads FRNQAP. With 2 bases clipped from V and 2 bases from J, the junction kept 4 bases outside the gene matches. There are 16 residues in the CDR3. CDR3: CASSLLGGRYAETLYF. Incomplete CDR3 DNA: TGTGCAAGCAGCTTACTGGGGGGGCGCTATGCAGAAACGCTGTAT.

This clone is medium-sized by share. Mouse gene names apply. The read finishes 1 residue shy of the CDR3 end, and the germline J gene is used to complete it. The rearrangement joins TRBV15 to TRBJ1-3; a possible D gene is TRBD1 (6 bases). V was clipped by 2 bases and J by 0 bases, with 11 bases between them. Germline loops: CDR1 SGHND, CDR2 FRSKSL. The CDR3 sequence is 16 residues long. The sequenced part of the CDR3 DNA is TGTGCCAGCAGTTTAAGGGGGGACCTTTCTGGAAATACGCTCTAT. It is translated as CASSLRGDLSGNTLY. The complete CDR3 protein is CASSLRGDLSGNTLYF.

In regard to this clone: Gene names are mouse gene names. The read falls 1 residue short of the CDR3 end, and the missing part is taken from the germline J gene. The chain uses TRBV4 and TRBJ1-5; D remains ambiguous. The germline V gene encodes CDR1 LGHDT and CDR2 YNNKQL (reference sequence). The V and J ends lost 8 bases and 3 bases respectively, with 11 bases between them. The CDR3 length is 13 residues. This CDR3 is CASRSTLNQAPLF. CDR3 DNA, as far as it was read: TGTGCCAGCCGCTCAACACTCAACCAGGCTCCGCTT.

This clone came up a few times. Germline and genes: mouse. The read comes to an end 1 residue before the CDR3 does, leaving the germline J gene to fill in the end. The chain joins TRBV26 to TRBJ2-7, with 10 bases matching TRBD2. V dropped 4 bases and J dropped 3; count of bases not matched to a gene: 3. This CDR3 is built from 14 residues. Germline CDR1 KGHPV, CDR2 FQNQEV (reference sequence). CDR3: CASSQGLGFYEQYF. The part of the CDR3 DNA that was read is TGTGCCAGCAGTCAGGGACTGGGGTTCTATGAACAGTAC.

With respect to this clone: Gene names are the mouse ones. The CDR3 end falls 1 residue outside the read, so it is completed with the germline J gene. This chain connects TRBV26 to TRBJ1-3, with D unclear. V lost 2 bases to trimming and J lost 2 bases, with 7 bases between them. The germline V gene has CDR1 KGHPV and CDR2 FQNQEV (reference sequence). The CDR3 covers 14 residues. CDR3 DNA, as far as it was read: TGTGCCAGCAGTCTGGCGGAGGCTGGAAATACGCTCTAT. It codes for CASSLAEAGNTLY. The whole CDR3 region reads CASSLAEAGNTLYF. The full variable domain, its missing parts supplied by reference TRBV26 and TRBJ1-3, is NSKVIQTPRYLVKGQGQKAKMRCIPEKGHPVVFWYQQNKNNEFKFLINFQNQEVLQQIDMTEKRFSAECPSNSPCSLEIQSSEAGDSALYLCASSLAEAGNTLYFGEGSRLIVV.

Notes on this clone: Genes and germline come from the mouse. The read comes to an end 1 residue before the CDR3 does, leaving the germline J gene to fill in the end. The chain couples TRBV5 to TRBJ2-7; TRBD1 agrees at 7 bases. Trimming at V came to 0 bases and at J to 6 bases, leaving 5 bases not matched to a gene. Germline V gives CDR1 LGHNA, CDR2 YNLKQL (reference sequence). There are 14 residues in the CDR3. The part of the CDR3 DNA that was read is TGTGCCAGCAGCCAAGAACAGGGGTGGGGTGAACAGTAC. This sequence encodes CASSQEQGWGEQY. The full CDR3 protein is CASSQEQGWGEQYF.

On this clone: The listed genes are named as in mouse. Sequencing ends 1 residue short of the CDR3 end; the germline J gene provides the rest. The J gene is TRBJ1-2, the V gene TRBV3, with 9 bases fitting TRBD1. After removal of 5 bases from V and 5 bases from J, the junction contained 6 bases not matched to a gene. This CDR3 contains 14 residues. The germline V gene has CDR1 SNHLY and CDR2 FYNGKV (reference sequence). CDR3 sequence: CASSQTGGGSDYTF. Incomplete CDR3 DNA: TGTGCCAGCAGCCAGACAGGGGGAGGATCCGACTACACC.

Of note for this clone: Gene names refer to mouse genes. Partial CDR3 DNA: TGTGCCAGGGGCTGGGGGTCTAGTCAAAACACCTTGTAC. It encodes CARGWGSSQNTLY. The CDR3 as a whole reads CARGWGSSQNTLYF. The J gene is TRBJ2-4, the V gene TRBV12-1; 7 nucleotides line up with TRBD2. The read stops 1 residue short of the end of the CDR3; the missing end is completed from the germline J gene. The J segment lost 0 bases and the V segment lost 7 bases, leaving 6 bases of the junction unmatched. The CDR3 is made up of 14 amino acids. From germline, CDR1 is SGHSN and CDR2 HYEKVE.

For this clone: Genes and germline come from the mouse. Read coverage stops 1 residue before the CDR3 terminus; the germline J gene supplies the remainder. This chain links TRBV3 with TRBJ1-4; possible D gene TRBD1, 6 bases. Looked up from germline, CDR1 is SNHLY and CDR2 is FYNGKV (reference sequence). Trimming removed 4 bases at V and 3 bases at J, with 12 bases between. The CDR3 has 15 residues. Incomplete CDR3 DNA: TGTGCCAGCAGCTCACAGGGAGGAACCAACGAAAGATTATTT. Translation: CASSSQGGTNERLF. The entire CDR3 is CASSSQGGTNERLFF.

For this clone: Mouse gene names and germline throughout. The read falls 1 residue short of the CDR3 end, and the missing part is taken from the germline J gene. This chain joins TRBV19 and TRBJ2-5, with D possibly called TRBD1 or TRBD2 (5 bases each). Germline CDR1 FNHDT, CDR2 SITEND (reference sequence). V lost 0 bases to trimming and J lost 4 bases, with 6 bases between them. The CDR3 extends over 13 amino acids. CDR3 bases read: TGTGCCAGCAGTATAGCGGGGGAAGACACCCAGTAC. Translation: CASSIAGEDTQY. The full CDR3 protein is CASSIAGEDTQYF.

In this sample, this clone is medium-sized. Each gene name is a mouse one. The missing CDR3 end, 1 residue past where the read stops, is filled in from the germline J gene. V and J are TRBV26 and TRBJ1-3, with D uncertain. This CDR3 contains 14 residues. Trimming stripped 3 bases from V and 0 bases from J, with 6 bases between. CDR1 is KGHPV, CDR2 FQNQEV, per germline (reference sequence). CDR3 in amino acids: CASSLQNSGNTLYF. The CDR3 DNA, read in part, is TGTGCCAGCAGTCTCCAGAATTCTGGAAATACGCTCTAT.

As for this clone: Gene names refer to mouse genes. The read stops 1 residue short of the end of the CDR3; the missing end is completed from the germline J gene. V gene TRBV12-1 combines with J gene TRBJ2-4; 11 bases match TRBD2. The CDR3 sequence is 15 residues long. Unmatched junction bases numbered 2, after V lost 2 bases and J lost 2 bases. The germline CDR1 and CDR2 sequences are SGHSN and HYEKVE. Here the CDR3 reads CASSPGLGVQNTLYF. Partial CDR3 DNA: TGTGCCAGCTCTCCGGGACTGGGGGTTCAAAACACCTTGTAC.

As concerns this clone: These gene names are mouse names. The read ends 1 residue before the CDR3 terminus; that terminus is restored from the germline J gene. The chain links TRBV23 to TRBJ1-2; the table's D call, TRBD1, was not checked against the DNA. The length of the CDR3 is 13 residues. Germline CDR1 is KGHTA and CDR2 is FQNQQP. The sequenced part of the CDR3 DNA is TGCTCCAGCAGTAAACAGGGGAACTCCGACTACACC. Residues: CSSSKQGNSDYT. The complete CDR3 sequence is CSSSKQGNSDYTF. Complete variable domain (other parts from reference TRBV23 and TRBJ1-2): DAAVTQKPRYLIKMKGQEAEMKCIPEKGHTAVFWYQQKQSKELKFLIYFQNQQPLDQIDMVKERFSAVCPSSSLCSLGIRTCEAEDSALYLCSSSKQGNSDYTFGSGTRLLVI.

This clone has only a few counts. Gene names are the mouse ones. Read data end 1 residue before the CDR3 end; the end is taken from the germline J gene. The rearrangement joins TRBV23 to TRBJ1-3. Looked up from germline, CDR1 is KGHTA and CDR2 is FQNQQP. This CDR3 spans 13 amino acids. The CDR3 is CSSSQGSGNTLYF. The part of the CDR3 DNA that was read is TGCTCCAGCAGTCAGGGGTCTGGAAATACGCTCTAT.

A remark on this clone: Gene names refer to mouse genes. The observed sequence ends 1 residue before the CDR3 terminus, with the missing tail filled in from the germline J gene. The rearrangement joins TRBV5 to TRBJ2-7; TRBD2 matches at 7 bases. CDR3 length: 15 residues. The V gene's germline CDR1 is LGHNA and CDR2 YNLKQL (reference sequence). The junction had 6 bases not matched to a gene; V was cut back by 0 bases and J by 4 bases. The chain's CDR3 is CASSQDGTGEYEQYF. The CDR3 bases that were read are TGTGCCAGCAGCCAAGATGGAACTGGGGAATATGAACAGTAC.

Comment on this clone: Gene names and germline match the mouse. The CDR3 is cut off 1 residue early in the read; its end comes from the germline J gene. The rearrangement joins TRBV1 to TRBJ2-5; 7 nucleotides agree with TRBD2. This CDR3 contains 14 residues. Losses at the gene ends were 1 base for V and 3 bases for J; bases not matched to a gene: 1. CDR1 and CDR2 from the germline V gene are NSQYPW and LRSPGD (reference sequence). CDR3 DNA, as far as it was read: TGCACCTGCAGTGCAGGCTGGGGGCAAGACACCCAGTAC. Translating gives CTCSAGWGQDTQY. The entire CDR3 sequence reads CTCSAGWGQDTQYF.

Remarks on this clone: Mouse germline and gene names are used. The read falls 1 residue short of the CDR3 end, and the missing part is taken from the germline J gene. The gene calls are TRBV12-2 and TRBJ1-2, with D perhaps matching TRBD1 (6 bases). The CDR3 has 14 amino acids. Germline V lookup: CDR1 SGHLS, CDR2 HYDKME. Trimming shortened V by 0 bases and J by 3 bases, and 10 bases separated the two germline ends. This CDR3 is CASSLVGGDSDYTF. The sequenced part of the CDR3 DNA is TGTGCCAGCTCTCTCGTGGGGGGCGACTCCGACTACACC.

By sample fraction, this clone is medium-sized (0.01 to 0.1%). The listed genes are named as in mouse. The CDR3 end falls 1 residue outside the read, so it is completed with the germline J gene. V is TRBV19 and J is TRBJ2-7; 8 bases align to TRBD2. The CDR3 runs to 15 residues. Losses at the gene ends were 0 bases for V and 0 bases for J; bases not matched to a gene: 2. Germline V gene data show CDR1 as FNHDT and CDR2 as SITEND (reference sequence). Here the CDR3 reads CASSIGLGGSYEQYF. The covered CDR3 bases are TGTGCCAGCAGTATAGGGCTGGGGGGCTCCTATGAACAGTAC.

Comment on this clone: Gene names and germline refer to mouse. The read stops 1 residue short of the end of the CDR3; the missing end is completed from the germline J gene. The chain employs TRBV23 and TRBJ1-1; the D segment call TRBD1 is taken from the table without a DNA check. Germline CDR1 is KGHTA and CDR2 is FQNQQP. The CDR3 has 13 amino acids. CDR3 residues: CSSKGQGNTEVFF. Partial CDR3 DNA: TGCTCCAGCAAGGGACAGGGCAACACAGAAGTCTTC.

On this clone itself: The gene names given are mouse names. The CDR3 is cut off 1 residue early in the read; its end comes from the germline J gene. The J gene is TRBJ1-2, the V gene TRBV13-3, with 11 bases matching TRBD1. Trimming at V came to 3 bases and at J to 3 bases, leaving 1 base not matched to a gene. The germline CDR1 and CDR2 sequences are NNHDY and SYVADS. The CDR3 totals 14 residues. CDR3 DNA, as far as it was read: TGTGCCAGCAGTGGGACAGGGGGCGACTCCGACTACACC. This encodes CASSGTGGDSDYT. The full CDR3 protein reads CASSGTGGDSDYTF.

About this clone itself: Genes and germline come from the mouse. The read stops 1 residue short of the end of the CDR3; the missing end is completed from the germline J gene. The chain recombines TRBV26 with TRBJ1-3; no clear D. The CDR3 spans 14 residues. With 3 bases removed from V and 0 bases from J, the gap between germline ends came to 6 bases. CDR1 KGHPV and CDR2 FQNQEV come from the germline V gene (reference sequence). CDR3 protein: CASSLQSSGNTLYF. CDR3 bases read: TGTGCCAGCAGTCTCCAGTCTTCTGGAAATACGCTCTAT.